This TCR beta chain was retrieved from a study of beta chain features in type 1 diabetes. Study-wide results and limits: The study found moderately but significantly shorter TCRB CDR3s in all four CD4+ subsets of Type 1 diabetes patients. PCR might pick shorter templates more often, in the same way for patients and controls. Naive, central memory and Treg TCRB repertoires seemed to resemble each other more closely in patients than they did in healthy donors.

Regarding this clone: Its cognate antigen is unknown.

The authors took one heparinised blood draw, averaging about 116 mL, from each donor. Expressed TCRB transcripts got sequenced, as all isolated RNA was reverse transcribed. TCRdb's copy holds only in-frame clones and misses some; the assay was immunoSEQ multiplex PCR. The sample yields about 200,000 clones, about a tenth seen once. The receptor comes from a man aged 18 to 35 in good health. Material for sequencing was central memory CD4+ T cells from blood.

CDR3 nucleotides: TGTGCCTGGAGTGTAATGGCGAGGACTAGCGAAAATGAGCAGTTCTTC. Translated, it gives CAWSVMARTSENEQFF. The V gene is TRBV30, the J gene TRBJ2-1, with 9 bases matching TRBD2. Germline trimming cut 0 bases from V and 7 bases from J; bases unmatched to any gene: 10. Germline-derived CDR1 and CDR2 are GTSNPN and SVGIG (reference sequence). CDR3 length equals 16 residues.